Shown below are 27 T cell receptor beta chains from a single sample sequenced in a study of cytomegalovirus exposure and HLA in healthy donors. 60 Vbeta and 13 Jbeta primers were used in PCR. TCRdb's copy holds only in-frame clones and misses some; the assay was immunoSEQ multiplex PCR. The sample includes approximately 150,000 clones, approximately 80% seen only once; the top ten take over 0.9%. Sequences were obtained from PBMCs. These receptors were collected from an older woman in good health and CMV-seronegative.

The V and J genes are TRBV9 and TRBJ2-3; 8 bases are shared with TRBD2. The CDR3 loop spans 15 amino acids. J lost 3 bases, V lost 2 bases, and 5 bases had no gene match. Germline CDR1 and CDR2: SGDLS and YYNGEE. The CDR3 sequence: CASSVTGGETDTQYF. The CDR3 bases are TGTGCCAGCAGCGTCACGGGGGGGGAAACAGATACGCAGTATTTT.

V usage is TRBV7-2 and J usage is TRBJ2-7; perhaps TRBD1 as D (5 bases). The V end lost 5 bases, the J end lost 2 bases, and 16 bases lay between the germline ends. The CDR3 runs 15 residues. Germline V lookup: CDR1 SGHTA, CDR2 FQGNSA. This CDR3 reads CASSPRQGKTYEQYF. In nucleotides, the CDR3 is TGTGCCAGCAGCCCACGTCAGGGAAAAACCTACGAGCAGTACTTC.

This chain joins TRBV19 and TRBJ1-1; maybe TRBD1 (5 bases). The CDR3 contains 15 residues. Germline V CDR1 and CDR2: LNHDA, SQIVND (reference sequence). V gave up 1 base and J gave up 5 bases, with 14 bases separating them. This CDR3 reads CASSIGKGRETEAFF. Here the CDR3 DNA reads TGTGCCAGTAGTATAGGGAAGGGGCGAGAAACTGAAGCTTTCTTT.

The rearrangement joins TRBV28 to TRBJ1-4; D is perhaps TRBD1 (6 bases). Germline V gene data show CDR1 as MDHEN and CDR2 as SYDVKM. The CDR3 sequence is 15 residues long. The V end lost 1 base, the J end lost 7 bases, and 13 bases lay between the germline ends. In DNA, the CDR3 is TGTGCCAGCAGTTTATCAGGGGAGCTAGGTGAAAAACTGTTTTTT. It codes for CASSLSGELGEKLFF.

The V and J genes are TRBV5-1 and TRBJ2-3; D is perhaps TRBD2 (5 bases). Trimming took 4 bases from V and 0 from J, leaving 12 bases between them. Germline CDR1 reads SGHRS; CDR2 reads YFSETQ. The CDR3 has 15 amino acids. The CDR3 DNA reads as TGCGCCAGCAGCCCGAGGGTCGGTAGCACAGATACGCAGTATTTT. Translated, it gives CASSPRVGSTDTQYF.

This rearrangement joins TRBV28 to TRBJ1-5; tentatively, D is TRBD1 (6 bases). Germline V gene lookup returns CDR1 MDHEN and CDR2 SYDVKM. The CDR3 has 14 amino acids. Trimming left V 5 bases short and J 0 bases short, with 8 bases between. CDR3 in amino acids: CASSRTVSNQPQHF. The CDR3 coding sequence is TGTGCCAGCAGTCGGACAGTTAGCAATCAGCCCCAGCATTTT.

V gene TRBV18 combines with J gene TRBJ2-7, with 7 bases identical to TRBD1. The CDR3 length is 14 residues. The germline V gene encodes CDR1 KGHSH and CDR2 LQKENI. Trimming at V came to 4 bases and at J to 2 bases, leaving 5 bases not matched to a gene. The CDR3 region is CASSRGQTAYEQYF. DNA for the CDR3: TGTGCCAGCTCACGGGGACAGACCGCCTACGAGCAGTACTTC.

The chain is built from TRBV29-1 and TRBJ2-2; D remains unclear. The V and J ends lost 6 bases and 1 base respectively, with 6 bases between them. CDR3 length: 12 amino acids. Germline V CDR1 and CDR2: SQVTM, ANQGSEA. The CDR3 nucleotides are TGCAGCGTCCCGGGGAACACCGGGGAGCTGTTTTTT. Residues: CSVPGNTGELFF.

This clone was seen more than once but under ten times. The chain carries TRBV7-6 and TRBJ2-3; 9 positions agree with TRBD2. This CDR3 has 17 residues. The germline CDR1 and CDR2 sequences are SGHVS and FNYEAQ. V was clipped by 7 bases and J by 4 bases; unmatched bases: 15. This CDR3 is CASTPRGVAGASDTQYF. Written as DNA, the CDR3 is TGTGCCAGCACCCCCCGGGGGGTAGCGGGAGCTTCAGATACGCAGTATTTT.

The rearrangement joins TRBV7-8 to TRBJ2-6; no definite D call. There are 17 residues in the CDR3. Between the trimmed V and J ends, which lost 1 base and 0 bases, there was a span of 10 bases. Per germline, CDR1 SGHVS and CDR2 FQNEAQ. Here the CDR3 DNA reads TGTGCCAGCAGCTTAGGGTACAGTGACTCTGGGGCCAACGTCCTGACTTTC. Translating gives CASSLGYSDSGANVLTF.

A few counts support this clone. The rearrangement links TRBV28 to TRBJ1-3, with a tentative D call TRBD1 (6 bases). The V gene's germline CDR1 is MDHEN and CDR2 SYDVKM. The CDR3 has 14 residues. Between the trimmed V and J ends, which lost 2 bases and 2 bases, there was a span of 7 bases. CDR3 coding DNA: TGTGCCAGCAGTTTAAGACAGGCTGGAAACACCATATATTTT. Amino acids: CASSLRQAGNTIYF.

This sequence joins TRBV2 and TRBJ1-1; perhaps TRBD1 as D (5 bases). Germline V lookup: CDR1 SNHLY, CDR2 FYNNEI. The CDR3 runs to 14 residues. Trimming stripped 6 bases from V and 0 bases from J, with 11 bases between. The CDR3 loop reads CASSKQVMNTEAFF. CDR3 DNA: TGTGCCAGCAGCAAACAGGTAATGAACACTGAAGCTTTCTTT.

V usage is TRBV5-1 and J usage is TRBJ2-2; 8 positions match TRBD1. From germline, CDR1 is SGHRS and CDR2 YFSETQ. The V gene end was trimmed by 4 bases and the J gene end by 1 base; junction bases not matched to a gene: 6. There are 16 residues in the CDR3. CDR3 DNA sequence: TGCGCCAGCAGCCCCAGGACAGGGAAGAACACCGGGGAGCTGTTTTTT. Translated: CASSPRTGKNTGELFF. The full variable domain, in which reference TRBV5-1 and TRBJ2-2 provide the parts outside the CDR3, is KAGVTQTPRYLIKTRGQQVTLSCSPISGHRSVSWYQQTPGQGLQFLFEYFSETQRNKGNFPGRFSGRQFSNSRSEMNVSTLELGDSALYLCASSPRTGKNTGELFFGEGSRLTVL.

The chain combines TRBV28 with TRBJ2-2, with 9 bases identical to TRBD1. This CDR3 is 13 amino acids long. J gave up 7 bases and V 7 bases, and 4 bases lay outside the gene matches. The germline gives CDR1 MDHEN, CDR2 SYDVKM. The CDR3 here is CASTTGGNGELFF. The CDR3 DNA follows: TGTGCCAGCACCACAGGGGGCAACGGGGAGCTGTTTTTT.

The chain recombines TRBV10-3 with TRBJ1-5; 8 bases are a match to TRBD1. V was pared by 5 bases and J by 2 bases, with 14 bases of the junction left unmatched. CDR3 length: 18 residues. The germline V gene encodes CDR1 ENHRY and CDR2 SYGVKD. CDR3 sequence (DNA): TGTGCCATCAGTCCACGACGAACCGGACAGGGAGGCAATCAGCCCCAGCATTTT. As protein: CAISPRRTGQGGNQPQHF.

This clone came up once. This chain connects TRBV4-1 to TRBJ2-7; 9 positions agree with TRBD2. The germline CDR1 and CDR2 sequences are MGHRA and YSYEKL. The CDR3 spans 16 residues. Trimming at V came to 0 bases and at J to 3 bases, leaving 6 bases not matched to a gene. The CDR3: CASSQDQASGVYEQYF. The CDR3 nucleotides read TGCGCCAGCAGCCAAGATCAAGCTAGCGGGGTCTACGAGCAGTACTTC.

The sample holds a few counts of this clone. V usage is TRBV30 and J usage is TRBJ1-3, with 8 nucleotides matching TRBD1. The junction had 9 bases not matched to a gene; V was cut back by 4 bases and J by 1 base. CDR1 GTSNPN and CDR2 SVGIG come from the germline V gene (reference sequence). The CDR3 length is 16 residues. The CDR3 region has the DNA TGTGCCTGGAAGGTACAGGGGGTGTTTTCTGGAAACACCATATATTTT. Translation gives CAWKVQGVFSGNTIYF. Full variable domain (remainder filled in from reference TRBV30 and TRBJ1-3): SQTIHQWPATLVQPVGSPLSLECTVEGTSNPNLYWYRQAAGRGLQLLFYSVGIGQISSEVPQNLSASRPQDRQFILSSKKLLLSDSGFYLCAWKVQGVFSGNTIYFGEGSWLTVV.

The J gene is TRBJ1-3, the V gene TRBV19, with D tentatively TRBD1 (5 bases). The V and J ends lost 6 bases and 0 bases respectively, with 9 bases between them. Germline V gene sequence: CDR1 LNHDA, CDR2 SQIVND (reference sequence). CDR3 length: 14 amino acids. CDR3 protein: CASRRQISGNTIYF. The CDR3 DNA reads TGTGCCAGTAGGCGACAGATCTCTGGAAACACCATATATTTT.

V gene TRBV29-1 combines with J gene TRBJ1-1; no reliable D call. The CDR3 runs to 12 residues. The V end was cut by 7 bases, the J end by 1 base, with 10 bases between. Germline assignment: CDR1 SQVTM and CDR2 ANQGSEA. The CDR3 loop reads CSALTGNTEAFF. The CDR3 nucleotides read TGCAGCGCTCTGACGGGGAACACTGAAGCTTTCTTT.

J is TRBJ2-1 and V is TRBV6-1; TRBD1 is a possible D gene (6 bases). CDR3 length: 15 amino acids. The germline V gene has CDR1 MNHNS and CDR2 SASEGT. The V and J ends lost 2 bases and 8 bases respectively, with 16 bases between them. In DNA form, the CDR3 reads TGTGCCAGCAGTGAATGGCAGGGGAGAGCTGATGAGCAGTTCTTC. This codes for CASSEWQGRADEQFF.

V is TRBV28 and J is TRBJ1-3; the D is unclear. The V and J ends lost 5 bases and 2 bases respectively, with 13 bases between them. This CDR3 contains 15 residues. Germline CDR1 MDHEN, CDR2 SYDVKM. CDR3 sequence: CASSTVVSAGNTIYF. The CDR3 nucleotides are TGTGCCAGCAGTACCGTGGTGAGCGCTGGAAACACCATATATTTT.

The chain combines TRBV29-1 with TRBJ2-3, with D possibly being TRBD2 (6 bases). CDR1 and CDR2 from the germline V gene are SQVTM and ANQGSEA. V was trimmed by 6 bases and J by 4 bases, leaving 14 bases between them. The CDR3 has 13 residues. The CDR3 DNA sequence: TGCAGCGTCGACGGGAGTTCGGCAGATACGCAGTATTTT. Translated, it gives CSVDGSSADTQYF.

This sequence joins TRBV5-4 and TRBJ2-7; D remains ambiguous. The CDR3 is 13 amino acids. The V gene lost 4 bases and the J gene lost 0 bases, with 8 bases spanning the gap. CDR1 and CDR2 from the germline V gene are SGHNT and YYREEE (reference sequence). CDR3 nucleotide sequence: TGTGCCAGCAGCCGGCCAGGCTCCTACGAGCAGTACTTC. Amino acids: CASSRPGSYEQYF.

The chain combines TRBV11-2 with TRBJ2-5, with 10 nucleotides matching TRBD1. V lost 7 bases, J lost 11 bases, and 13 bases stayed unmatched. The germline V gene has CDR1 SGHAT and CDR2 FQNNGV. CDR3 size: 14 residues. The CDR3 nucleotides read TGTGCCAGCAACAAACCGGGACAGGGGCCTCAGCAGTACTTC. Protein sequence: CASNKPGQGPQQYF.

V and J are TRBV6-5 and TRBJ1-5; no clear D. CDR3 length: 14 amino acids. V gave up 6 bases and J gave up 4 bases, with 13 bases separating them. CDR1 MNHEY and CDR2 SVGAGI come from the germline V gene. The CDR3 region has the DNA TGTGCCAGCAGCCTCGGAGGAGTAAATCAGCCCCAGCATTTT. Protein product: CASSLGGVNQPQHF.

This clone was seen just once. The CDR3 DNA reads as TGTGCCAGCAGCCCGCCCGGGACTACCGGGGCAGATACGCAGTATTTT. It translates to CASSPPGTTGADTQYF. The V call is TRBV13, the J call TRBJ2-3, with 7 positions matching TRBD2. Germline CDR1 reads PRHDT; CDR2 reads FYEKMQ (reference sequence). The CDR3 is 16 amino acids. The ends lost 5 bases at V and 4 bases at J; junction bases unmatched: 12.

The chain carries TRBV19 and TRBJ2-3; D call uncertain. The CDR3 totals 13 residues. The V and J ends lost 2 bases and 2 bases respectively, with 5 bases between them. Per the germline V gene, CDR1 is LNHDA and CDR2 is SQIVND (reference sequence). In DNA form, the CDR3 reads TGTGCCAGTAGTATAACTCCCACAGATACGCAGTATTTT. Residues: CASSITPTDTQYF. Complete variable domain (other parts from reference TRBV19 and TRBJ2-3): DGGITQSPKYLFRKEGQNVTLSCEQNLNHDAMYWYRQDPGQGLRLIYYSQIVNDFQKGDIAEGYSVSREKKESFPLTVTSAQKNPTAFYLCASSITPTDTQYFGPGTRLTVL.